This TCR beta chain was profiled in a study of blood T cell repertoires in COVID-19. At the level of the study: Whether acute or convalescent, the COVID-19 samples came from the United States, Italy and Spain. T cells, B-cell-depleted T cells, or PBMCs supplied cDNA or gDNA.

Germline V lookup: CDR1 LGHDT, CDR2 YNNKEL (reference sequence). The CDR3 is 15 residues long. Losses at the gene ends were 4 bases for V and 6 bases for J; bases not matched to a gene: 4. Per the original data handling: Estimation of nucleated cell counts was performed using reference gene primer amplification. Repertoires were generated with immunoSEQ multiplex PCR, while TCRdb's copy carries only in-frame clones and drops some. V and J calls and clone size come straight from that table; D and trimming were deduced from the DNA. The profile shows about 250,000 clones, around 83% of them singletons.

The chain uses TRBV3-1 (or the pseudogene TRBV3-2) and TRBJ2-1; 12 bases are shared with TRBD2. The sequenced sample consisted of peripheral blood. The receptor was isolated from an elderly man with acute or convalescent COVID-19. CDR3 bases: TGTGCCAGCAGCCCTAGCGGGAGGGCCGGCAATGAGCAGTTCTTC. Translating it yields CASSPSGRAGNEQFF.